This T cell receptor (beta chain) was retrieved from a study of blood T cell repertoires in COVID-19. About the study: The analysed material was cDNA or gDNA that came from T cells, B-cell-depleted T cells, or PBMCs.

Looked up from germline, CDR1 is MNHEY and CDR2 is SVGAGI. The V end was cut by 6 bases, the J end by 7 bases, with 15 bases between. This CDR3 comprises 14 residues. Assay: immunoSEQ multiplex PCR; the TCRdb copy retains only in-frame clones and omits some. The sample yields more than 150,000 clones, about 80% seen once. The receptor was derived from a human donor in a cohort sampled during active COVID-19. This chain links TRBV6-5 with TRBJ2-2; D possibly corresponds to TRBD1 (5 bases). The sample taken for sequencing was peripheral blood. The DNA for the CDR3 is TGTGCCAGCAGCCGCCTCCAGGGTGTCGGGGAGCTGTTTTTT. This codes for CASSRLQGVGELFF.